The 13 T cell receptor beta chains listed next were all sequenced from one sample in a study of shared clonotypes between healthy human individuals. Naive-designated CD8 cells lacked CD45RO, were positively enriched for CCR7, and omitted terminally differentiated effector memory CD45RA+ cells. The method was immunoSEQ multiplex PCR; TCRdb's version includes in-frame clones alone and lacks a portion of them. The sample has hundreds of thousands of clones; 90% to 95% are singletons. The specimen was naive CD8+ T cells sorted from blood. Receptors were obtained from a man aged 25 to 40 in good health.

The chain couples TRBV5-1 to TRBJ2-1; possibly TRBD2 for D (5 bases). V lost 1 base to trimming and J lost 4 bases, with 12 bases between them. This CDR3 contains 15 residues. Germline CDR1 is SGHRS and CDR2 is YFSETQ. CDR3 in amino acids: CASSLSGPNYNEQFF. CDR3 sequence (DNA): TGCGCCAGCAGCTTGAGCGGACCAAATTACAATGAGCAGTTCTTC. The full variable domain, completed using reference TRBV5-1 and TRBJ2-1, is KAGVTQTPRYLIKTRGQQVTLSCSPISGHRSVSWYQQTPGQGLQFLFEYFSETQRNKGNFPGRFSGRQFSNSRSEMNVSTLELGDSALYLCASSLSGPNYNEQFFGPGTRLTVL.

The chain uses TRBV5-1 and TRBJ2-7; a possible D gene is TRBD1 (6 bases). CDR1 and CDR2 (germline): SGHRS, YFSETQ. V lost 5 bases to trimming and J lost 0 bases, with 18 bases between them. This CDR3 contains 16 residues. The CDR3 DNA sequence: TGCGCCAGCAGTTTTCCCAGGGGCGGTAGCTCCTACGAGCAGTACTTC. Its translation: CASSFPRGGSSYEQYF.

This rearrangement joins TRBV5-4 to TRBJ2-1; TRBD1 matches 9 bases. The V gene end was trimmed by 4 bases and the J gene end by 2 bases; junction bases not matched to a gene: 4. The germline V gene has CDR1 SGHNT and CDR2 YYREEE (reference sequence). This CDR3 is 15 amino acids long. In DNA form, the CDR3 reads TGTGCCAGCAGCCCGACAGGGGGTACCTACAATGAGCAGTTCTTC. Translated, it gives CASSPTGGTYNEQFF.

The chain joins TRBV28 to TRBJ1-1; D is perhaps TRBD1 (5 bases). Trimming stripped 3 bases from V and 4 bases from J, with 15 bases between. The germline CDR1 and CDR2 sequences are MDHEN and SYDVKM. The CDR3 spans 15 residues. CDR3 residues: CASSFWASGGTEAFF. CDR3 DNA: TGTGCCAGCAGTTTCTGGGCCTCCGGGGGCACTGAAGCTTTCTTT.

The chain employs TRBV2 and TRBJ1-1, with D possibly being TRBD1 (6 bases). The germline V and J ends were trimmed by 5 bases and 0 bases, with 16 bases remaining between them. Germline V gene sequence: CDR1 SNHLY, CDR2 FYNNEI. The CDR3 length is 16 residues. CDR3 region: CASSSAGEGVNTEAFF. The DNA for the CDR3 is TGTGCCAGCAGTTCTGCAGGGGAAGGGGTGAACACTGAAGCTTTCTTT.

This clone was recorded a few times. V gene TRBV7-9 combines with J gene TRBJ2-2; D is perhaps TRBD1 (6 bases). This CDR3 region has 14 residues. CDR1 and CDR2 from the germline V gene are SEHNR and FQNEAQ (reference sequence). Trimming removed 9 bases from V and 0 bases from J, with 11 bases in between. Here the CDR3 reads CARESGANTGELFF. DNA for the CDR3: TGTGCCAGGGAGTCAGGGGCGAACACCGGGGAGCTGTTTTTT. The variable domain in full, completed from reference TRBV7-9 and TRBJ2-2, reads DTGVSQNPRHKITKRGQNVTFRCDPISEHNRLYWYRQTLGQGPEFLTYFQNEAQLEKSRLLSDRFSAERPKGSFSTLEIQRTEQGDSAMYLCARESGANTGELFFGEGSRLTVL.

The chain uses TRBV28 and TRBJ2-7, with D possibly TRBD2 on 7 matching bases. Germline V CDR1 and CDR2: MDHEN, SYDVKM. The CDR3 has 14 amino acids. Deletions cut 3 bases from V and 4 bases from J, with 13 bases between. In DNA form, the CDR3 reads TGTGCCAGCAGTTTTGCCAGGGGAGGGTACGAGCAGTACTTC. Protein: CASSFARGGYEQYF.

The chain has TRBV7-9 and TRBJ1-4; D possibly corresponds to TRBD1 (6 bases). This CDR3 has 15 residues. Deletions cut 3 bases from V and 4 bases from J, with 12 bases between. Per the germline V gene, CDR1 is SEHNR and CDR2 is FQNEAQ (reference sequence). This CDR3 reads CASSFPGEDNEKLFF. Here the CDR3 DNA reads TGTGCCAGCAGCTTTCCAGGGGAGGATAATGAAAAACTGTTTTTT.

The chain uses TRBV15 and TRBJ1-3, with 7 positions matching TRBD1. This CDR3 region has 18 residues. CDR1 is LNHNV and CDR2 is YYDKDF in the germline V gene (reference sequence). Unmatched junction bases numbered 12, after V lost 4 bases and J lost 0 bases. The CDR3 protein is CATSKDRAGIPSGNTIYF. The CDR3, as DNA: TGTGCCACCAGCAAAGACAGGGCCGGCATCCCCTCTGGAAACACCATATATTTT.

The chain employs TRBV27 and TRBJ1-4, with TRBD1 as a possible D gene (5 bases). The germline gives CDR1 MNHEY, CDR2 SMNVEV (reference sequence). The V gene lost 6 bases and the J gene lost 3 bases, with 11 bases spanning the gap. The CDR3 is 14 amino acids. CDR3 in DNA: TGTGCCAGCAGCGTTAGCAGGGCTAATGAAAAACTGTTTTTT. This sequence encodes CASSVSRANEKLFF. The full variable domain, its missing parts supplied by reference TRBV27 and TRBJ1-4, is EAQVTQNPRYLITVTGKKLTVTCSQNMNHEYMSWYRQDPGLGLRQIYYSMNVEVTDKGDVPEGYKVSRKEKRNFPLILESPSPNQTSLYFCASSVSRANEKLFFGSGTQLSVL.

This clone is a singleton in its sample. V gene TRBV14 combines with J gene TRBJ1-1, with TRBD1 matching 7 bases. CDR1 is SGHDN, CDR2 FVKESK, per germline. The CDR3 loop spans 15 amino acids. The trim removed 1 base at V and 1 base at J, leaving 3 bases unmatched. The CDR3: CASSQAGDRNTEAFF. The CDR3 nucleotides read TGTGCCAGCAGCCAAGCGGGGGACAGGAACACTGAAGCTTTCTTT.

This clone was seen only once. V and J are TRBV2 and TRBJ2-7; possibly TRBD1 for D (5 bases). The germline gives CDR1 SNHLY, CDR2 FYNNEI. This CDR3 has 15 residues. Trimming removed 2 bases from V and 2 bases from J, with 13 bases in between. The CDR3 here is CASSESQDITYEQYF. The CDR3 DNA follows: TGTGCCAGCAGTGAATCGCAGGACATAACCTACGAGCAGTACTTC.

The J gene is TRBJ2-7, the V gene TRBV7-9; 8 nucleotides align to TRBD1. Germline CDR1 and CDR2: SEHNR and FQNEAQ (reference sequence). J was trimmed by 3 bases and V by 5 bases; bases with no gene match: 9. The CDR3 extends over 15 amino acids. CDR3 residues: CASSPSDRAFYEQYF. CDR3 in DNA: TGTGCCAGCAGCCCATCGGACAGGGCGTTCTACGAGCAGTACTTC.